The 3 T cell receptor beta chains reported below all come from one sample, sequenced in a study of blood T cell repertoires in COVID-19. Repertoires were generated with immunoSEQ multiplex PCR, while TCRdb's copy carries only in-frame clones and drops some. The top ten clones hold about 4.5% of a sample with about 110,000 clones, about 89% of them seen once. What was sequenced was peripheral blood. The receptors were sampled from a man aged 35 to 55 with acute or convalescent COVID-19.

This clone was observed a single time. V and J are TRBV7-9 and TRBJ2-7; no reliable D call. This CDR3 contains 14 residues. Germline V gene sequence: CDR1 SEHNR, CDR2 FQNEAQ (reference sequence). Between the trimmed V and J ends, which lost 1 base and 0 bases, there was a span of 7 bases. CDR3 region: CASSLGWSSYEQYF. CDR3 coding DNA: TGTGCCAGCAGCTTAGGGTGGAGCTCCTACGAGCAGTACTTC.

The CDR3 bases are TGTGCCAGCAGCTTAGATTCAGCGTTGAACTATGGCTACACCTTC. Translating it yields CASSLDSALNYGYTF. J is TRBJ1-2 and V is TRBV11-2; D is undetermined. Germline CDR1 and CDR2: SGHAT and FQNNGV. V dropped 0 bases and J dropped 2 bases, with 10 bases sitting between them. The CDR3 loop spans 15 amino acids.

The J gene is TRBJ1-1, the V gene TRBV19; D possibly corresponds to TRBD1 (6 bases). CDR3 length: 16 residues. Germline V gene data show CDR1 as LNHDA and CDR2 as SQIVND (reference sequence). The V gene lost 4 bases and the J gene lost 1 base, with 16 bases spanning the gap. The CDR3, as DNA: TGTGCCAGTAGTAAGGGGGGGGGCGCGAGGAACACTGAAGCTTTCTTT. Residues: CASSKGGGARNTEAFF.